These T cell receptor beta chains were read from a single sample in a study of T cells in Graves' hyperthyroidism and ophthalmopathy. TCRdb itself ran the multiplex PCR reads through MiXCR, one entry per CDR3 protein. The data hold around 600,000 distinct CDR3 sequences, with approximately 14% observed a single time. The sequenced material came from blood. These receptors were obtained from a woman between 45 and 60 years old with Graves' ophthalmopathy. Each CDR3 is given without its conserved first and last residue. Fields, in order: V gene, CDR3 protein.

>TRBV18
ASSPRQRENTGELF
>TRBV7-8
ASSPGLAGIVGETQY
>TRBV20-1
SAKPGLAGVNEQF
>TRBV27
ASRDTQY
>TRBV11-2
ASSFNSGTMSPEQF
>TRBV7-9
ASRTGTGMAGELF
>TRBV11-2
ASSLGTREDYGTEQF
>TRBV20-1
SARGGLAGYNEQF
>TRBV12-3/TRBV12-4
ASRRTGGGYEQY
>TRBV20-1
SARETGFTYEQY
>TRBV9
ASSVGGTSGRGQETQY
>TRBV2
ATLGLAGTGELF
>TRBV10-3
AINRDTSYNEQF
>TRBV19
ASSISTRSLSGYT
>TRBV7-2
ASSGLAGVLNEQF
>TRBV7-9
ASSKDRGNTYEQY
>TRBV20-1
SARDPVAGGNYNEQF
>TRBV4-2
ASSQGGGLGLF
>TRBV7-9
ASSFASGLFYNEQF
>TRBV13
ASSSSSEGGGNQPQH
>TRBV7-9
ASSLGRGDEQY
>TRBV3-1
ASSRGAGNTIY
>TRBV6-1
ASSERSGTRGYEQY
>TRBV15
ATSRVIRAGVEDTQY
>TRBV4-2
ASSQVSGGLYNEQF
>TRBV28
ASSLRAGGWYNEQF
>TRBV20-1
SASGQGLVRRDYEQY
>TRBV27
ASYKLGSPEAF
>TRBV28
ASSLLVAGTGGRNTEAF
>TRBV5-8
ASSLEGAFRPQH
>TRBV20-1
SARDLQTMYQETQY
>TRBV6-1
ASRGLAGVGETQY
>TRBV20-1
SGVEGNQPQH
>TRBV9
ASSDDRGANTGELF
>TRBV4-1
ASSQVYGARREKLF
>TRBV19
ASSIRGQLNTEAF
>TRBV19
ASSIRTVMNTEAF
>TRBV20-1
SARVGLAGVPRSYEQY
>TRBV12-3/TRBV12-4
ASIFGQGDGYT
>TRBV30
AWGQQNTEAF
>TRBV7-2
ASSLGGATDTQY
>TRBV7-3
ASSLTGTSGYNEQF
>TRBV4-1
ASSQDRAVNEQF
>TRBV28
ASTAEVYEQY
>TRBV19
ACPGESGEQY
>TRBV5-4
ASSLTSEAQY
>TRBV7-9
ASSFGGGISLSSYEQY
>TRBV6-2/TRBV6-3
ASSYLENTEAF
>TRBV7-9
ASRHGLAGPPGNEQF
>TRBV11-2
ASSPGLWEQY
>TRBV4-3
ASSQVDREGYEQY
>TRBV28
ASTRLAAPYEQY
>TRBV12-3/TRBV12-4
ASSLESYNYGYT
>TRBV28
ASSLQSTAYSNQPQH